In its sample, the clone carrying this T cell receptor beta chain was seen a few times. The antigen is not known. These data belong to a study of blood T cells in healthy people across ages. For the second PCR, which ran for about 6 to 11 cycles, a sample-barcoded 5' primer and a J-beta primer mix were used. TCRdb called the 5' RACE reads again in MiXCR, with one record for every CDR3 protein. The sample lists hundreds of thousands of distinct CDR3 sequences, around 20% occurring once. The CDR3 is 15 residues long. Germline loops: CDR1 MNHEY, CDR2 SVGEGT. The V and J ends lost 4 bases and 7 bases, in that order; junction bases with no gene match: 8. Samples each had at least 5.5 micrograms of total RNA extracted. Overall study results and limits: Among long-lived donors, naive CD4+ cells were more numerous and diversity higher than in aged donors. As age increased, TCR beta diversity per million T cells fell in a roughly linear fashion.

The chain couples TRBV6-2 or TRBV6-3 to TRBJ1-5, with 9 bases that match TRBD1. Sample: blood. This TCR came from a man in his sixties or seventies in good health. CDR3 region: CASSFRTGVGQPQHF. CDR3 bases: TGTGCCAGCAGTTTCAGGACAGGGGTAGGACAGCCCCAGCATTTT.